These 21 T cell receptor beta chains were all obtained from the same sample, sequenced in a study of identical twins (dated by TCRdb to 2016 to 2018). Library generation was performed with 5' RACE. The reads were generated on an Illumina HiSeq 2000. In-frame beta chains were kept once TCRdb had trimmed the public reads at Q25 with fastp and called clones with MiXCR. Here each entry gathers all rows of one CDR3 protein and keeps the most common genes and DNA. Across this sample there are 250,000 to 300,000 distinct CDR3 sequences, with over 8.5% seen only once. The ten largest account for under 7.5% of the sample. The sample was also linked to a second study, of yellow fever vaccine responses in identical twins.

The sample was CD8+ T cells sorted from blood. The receptors were gathered from a woman between 18 and 30 years old in good health.

This clonotype was observed a handful of times. This chain connects TRBV4-3 to TRBJ2-1, with D possibly matching TRBD1 (6 bases). V was cut by 3 bases and J by 0 bases, with 12 bases left in between. The CDR3 contains 16 residues. Germline V lookup: CDR1 LGHNA, CDR2 YSLEER. The CDR3 region is CASSHYRDYSYNEQFF. CDR3 DNA sequence: TGCGCCAGCAGCCACTACAGGGATTACTCCTACAATGAGCAGTTCTTC.

This clonotype has only a few counts. CDR3 in DNA: TGTGCCAGCGAGAGGGCTCCTGGCAATGAGCAGTTCTTC. It specifies CASERAPGNEQFF. The rearrangement uses TRBV6-1 and TRBJ2-1; the D gene is possibly TRBD2 (5 bases). The germline V gene encodes CDR1 MNHNS and CDR2 SASEGT. V lost 8 bases to trimming and J lost 6 bases, with 14 bases between them. The CDR3 covers 13 residues.

The table lists this clonotype with many counts. V usage is TRBV4-1 and J usage is TRBJ2-7; possible D gene TRBD1, 6 bases. CDR1 MGHRA and CDR2 YSYEKL come from the germline V gene. Trimming removed 4 bases at V and 6 bases at J, with 16 bases between. There are 14 residues in the CDR3. This CDR3 reads CASSPGTGSTEQYF. CDR3 nucleotide sequence: TGCGCCAGCAGCCCCGGCACAGGGAGTACCGAGCAGTACTTC.

This clonotype was counted ten times or more. The rearrangement uses TRBV4-1 and TRBJ2-1; D is unclear. V dropped 0 bases and J dropped 7 bases, with 10 bases sitting between them. CDR3 size: 14 residues. CDR1 and CDR2 from the germline V gene are MGHRA and YSYEKL. Here the CDR3 reads CASSQDSERNEQFF. DNA for the CDR3: TGCGCCAGCAGCCAAGACAGCGAGAGGAATGAGCAGTTCTTC.

This clonotype occurred a few times. The V gene is TRBV28, the J gene TRBJ2-1; 12 nucleotides align to TRBD1. Unmatched junction bases numbered 6, after V lost 1 base and J lost 8 bases. CDR3 length: 16 residues. The germline V gene encodes CDR1 MDHEN and CDR2 SYDVKM. The CDR3 DNA sequence: TGTGCCAGCAGTTTATCTACCGGGACAGGGGGCGATGAGCAGTTCTTC. It encodes CASSLSTGTGGDEQFF.

The CDR3 DNA follows: TGTGCCAGCAGTGACTCGGCACTAGCGGGAGTTTTAGATACGCAGTATTTT. Its protein is CASSDSALAGVLDTQYF. The chain carries TRBV6-4 and TRBJ2-3, with TRBD2 matching 11 bases. V gave up 0 bases and J gave up 5 bases; unmatched junction bases: 7. Germline CDR1 and CDR2: MRHNA and SNTAGT. CDR3 length equals 17 residues.

The rearrangement joins TRBV7-2 to TRBJ1-6, with D unclear. With 4 bases removed from V and 10 bases from J, the gap between germline ends came to 14 bases. CDR1 is SGHTA and CDR2 is FQGNSA in the germline V gene. CDR3 length: 14 amino acids. CDR3 protein: CASSSRGVRSPLHF. The CDR3 DNA is TGTGCCAGCAGCTCGCGTGGGGTTCGGTCACCCCTCCACTTT.

The sample holds a few counts of this clonotype. At one boundary the junction diverges from the germline segment, which might be a read error. The genes are TRBV5-6 and TRBJ2-5; D might be TRBD2 (6 bases). Per the germline V gene, CDR1 is SGHDT and CDR2 is YYEEEE. The CDR3 consists of 13 residues. CDR3 sequence (DNA): TGTGCCAGCAGCTTGGACTGGGTTCTGGAGGGTAACTTC. Its translation: CASSLDWVLEGNF.

This clonotype has only a few counts. CDR3 in DNA: TGCAGCGTTGCGGCAGGGGGCTCAGCTTTCTTT. Translated: CSVAAGGSAFF. The rearrangement uses TRBV29-1 and TRBJ1-1, with 8 nucleotides matching TRBD1. Germline V gene sequence: CDR1 SQVTM, CDR2 ANQGSEA. This CDR3 spans 11 amino acids. Losses at the gene ends were 4 bases for V and 10 bases for J; bases not matched to a gene: 5.

The genes are TRBV14 and TRBJ2-7; D is possibly TRBD1 or TRBD2 (5 bases each). Trimming shortened V by 8 bases and J by 1 base, and 24 bases separated the two germline ends. Germline lookup yields CDR1 SGHDN and CDR2 FVKESK. The CDR3 loop spans 17 amino acids. CDR3 sequence reads: CASAGTNLYRSSYEQYF. Written as DNA, the CDR3 is TGTGCCAGCGCTGGGACCAACTTATATCGTTCTTCCTACGAGCAGTACTTC.

This clonotype was counted many times. The rearrangement links TRBV5-6 to TRBJ2-7; TRBD1 agrees at 7 bases. CDR1 is SGHDT and CDR2 is YYEEEE in the germline V gene. The length of the CDR3 is 14 residues. With 0 bases clipped from V and 3 bases from J, the junction kept 3 bases outside the gene matches. CDR3 nucleotide sequence: TGTGCCAGCAGCTTGGAGCAGGGGGTCTACGAGCAGTACTTC. Translated: CASSLEQGVYEQYF. Full variable domain (remainder filled in from reference TRBV5-6 and TRBJ2-7): DAGVTQSPTHLIKTRGQQVTLRCSPKSGHDTVSWYQQALGQGPQFIFQYYEEEERQRGNFPDRFSGHQFPNYSSELNVNALLLGDSALYLCASSLEQGVYEQYFGPGTRLTVT.

This clonotype was seen a handful of times. V and J are TRBV4-1 and TRBJ2-7; D uncertain. CDR1 is MGHRA and CDR2 is YSYEKL in the germline V gene. V was cut by 0 bases and J by 2 bases, with 11 bases left in between. CDR3 length equals 15 residues. As DNA, the CDR3 is TGCGCCAGCAGCCAAGAAAGGTCCATGACCTACGAGCAGTACTTC. This gives the protein CASSQERSMTYEQYF.

This clonotype occurred many times. V is TRBV7-9 and J is TRBJ2-1; TRBD2 matches 9 bases. Germline V gene sequence: CDR1 SEHNR, CDR2 FQNEAQ (reference sequence). With V trimmed by 0 bases and J by 7 bases, 4 bases remained unmatched. This CDR3 has 15 residues. CDR3 nucleotide sequence: TGTGCCAGCAGCTTAGCGGGTCTAGCGGGGAATGAGCAGTTCTTC. Translating it yields CASSLAGLAGNEQFF.

The table lists this clonotype with a few counts. The rearrangement links TRBV5-1 to TRBJ2-5; D is unclear. The germline V gene has CDR1 SGHRS and CDR2 YFSETQ. The CDR3 sequence is 14 residues long. V lost 2 bases, J lost 5 bases, and 13 bases lay in between. The CDR3 reads CASSFVGMGETQYF. The CDR3 DNA follows: TGCGCCAGCAGCTTTGTGGGAATGGGGGAGACCCAGTACTTC.

Points on this clonotype: A read error may explain this, as a much larger clone is one base away. The chain joins TRBV13 to TRBJ2-4; D is undetermined. V lost 8 bases to trimming and J lost 1 base, with 21 bases between them. This CDR3 contains 17 residues. The germline CDR1 and CDR2 sequences are PRHDT and FYEKMQ (reference sequence). The CDR3 sequence: CASCTVGEVRAKNIQYF. The CDR3 DNA reads TGTGCCAGCTGCACCGTCGGAGAGGTTAGGGCCAAAAACATTCAGTACTTC. Combining the CDR3 with reference TRBV13 and TRBJ2-4 gives the whole variable domain AAGVIQSPRHLIKEKRETATLKCYPIPRHDTVYWYQQGPGQDPQFLISFYEKMQSDKGSIPDRFSAQQFSDYHSELNMSSLELGDSALYFCASCTVGEVRAKNIQYFGAGTRLSVL.

V usage is TRBV29-1 and J usage is TRBJ1-1; D gene ambiguous. Germline CDR1 SQVTM, CDR2 ANQGSEA. CDR3 size: 13 residues. Trimming stripped 6 bases from V and 5 bases from J, with 16 bases between. CDR3 sequence reads: CSVIVLELTEAFF. DNA of the CDR3: TGCAGCGTCATAGTATTGGAGTTGACTGAAGCTTTCTTT. The full variable domain, its missing parts supplied by reference TRBV29-1 and TRBJ1-1, is SAVISQKPSRDICQRGTSLTIQCQVDSQVTMMFWYRQQPGQSLTLIATANQGSEATYESGFVIDKFPISRPNLTFSTLTVSNMSPEDSSIYLCSVIVLELTEAFFGQGTRLTVV.

This clonotype has only a few counts. CDR3 sequence reads: CASAQGYTEAFF. CDR3 sequence (DNA): TGTGCCAGCGCACAGGGGTATACTGAAGCTTTCTTT. The chain carries TRBV7-9 and TRBJ1-1; TRBD1 aligns across 7 bases. Germline values: CDR1 SEHNR, CDR2 FQNEAQ (reference sequence). The trim removed 8 bases at V and 5 bases at J, leaving 5 bases unmatched. The length of the CDR3 is 12 residues.

This clonotype occurred many times. The chain recombines TRBV3-1 with TRBJ1-1; possibly TRBD1 for D (6 bases). V was pared by 4 bases and J by 1 base, with 19 bases between. Germline V CDR1 and CDR2: LGHDT, YNNKEL (reference sequence). There are 17 residues in the CDR3. The CDR3 bases are TGTGCCAGCAGCCCAGGGGTTCCCTACCGTGAGAACACTGAAGCTTTCTTT. Amino acid sequence: CASSPGVPYRENTEAFF.

This clonotype showed up just a few times. V and J are TRBV6-1 and TRBJ2-2, with a weak D call TRBD1 (5 bases). Deletions cut 5 bases from V and 6 bases from J, with 16 bases between. From germline, CDR1 is MNHNS and CDR2 SASEGT. The CDR3 loop spans 15 amino acids. CDR3 DNA sequence: TGTGCCAGCAGTAGCAGGGTCCCGCTCGCCGGGGAGCTGTTTTTT. Protein product: CASSSRVPLAGELFF.

The sample holds many counts of this clonotype. CDR3 in amino acids: CASSTTSGSEQYF. The DNA for the CDR3 is TGTGCCAGCAGTACCACTTCAGGGTCCGAGCAGTACTTC. The V and J genes are TRBV6-1 and TRBJ2-7; D possibly corresponds to TRBD1 (5 bases). Trimming left V 5 bases short and J 6 bases short, with 14 bases between. CDR1 is MNHNS, CDR2 SASEGT, per germline. The CDR3 loop spans 13 amino acids.

This clonotype was detected many times. The rearrangement links TRBV5-6 to TRBJ1-4; D is ambiguous. CDR1 SGHDT and CDR2 YYEEEE come from the germline V gene. Trimming removed 1 base from V and 7 bases from J, with 11 bases in between. CDR3 length equals 14 residues. The CDR3 sequence is CASSLFRGVEKLFF. In DNA, the CDR3 is TGTGCCAGCAGCTTGTTCCGGGGAGTTGAAAAACTGTTTTTT.